One and the same sample provided the 15 T cell receptor beta chains below, sequenced in a study of T cell changes during pregnancy in multiple sclerosis. Sequenced by immunoSEQ multiplex PCR; TCRdb stores in-frame clones only, minus some. The sample lists 50,000 to 65,000 clones; roughly 92% were seen once. The sequences come from CD8+ T cells from peripheral blood mononuclear cells, collected in the second trimester of pregnancy. The source is a female donor with multiple sclerosis, enrolled in a pregnancy study.

On this clone: The sample contains more than one DNA sequence encoding this CDR3. The chain combines TRBV27 with TRBJ1-2; possibly TRBD1 for D (5 bases). CDR1 is MNHEY, CDR2 SMNVEV, per germline (reference sequence). The CDR3 covers 11 residues. Trimming left V 4 bases short and J 5 bases short, with 5 bases between. CDR3 bases: TGTGCCAGCAGTTCAGGGTATGGCTACACCTTC. It codes for CASSSGYGYTF.

The chain carries TRBV19 and TRBJ1-1; 7 nucleotides align to TRBD1. The CDR3 length is 13 residues. The V gene's germline CDR1 is LNHDA and CDR2 SQIVND (reference sequence). J lost 5 bases, V lost 5 bases, and 5 bases had no gene match. In DNA form, the CDR3 reads TGTGCCAGTAGTCTAGGGGGCCGGACTGAAGCTTTCTTT. It specifies CASSLGGRTEAFF.

The chain employs TRBV7-9 and TRBJ1-1, with TRBD1 identical over 8 bases. The CDR3 is 12 residues long. The V segment lost 4 bases and the J segment 8 bases; nucleotides outside the gene matches: 3. The V gene's germline CDR1 is SEHNR and CDR2 FQNEAQ (reference sequence). The CDR3: CASSSTGVEAFF. The CDR3 bases are TGTGCCAGCAGCTCGACAGGGGTGGAAGCTTTCTTT.

The J gene is TRBJ1-4, the V gene TRBV9, with 8 nucleotides matching TRBD1. There are 15 residues in the CDR3. With V trimmed by 3 bases and J by 8 bases, 9 bases remained unmatched. In germline, CDR1 is SGDLS, CDR2 YYNGEE. CDR3 DNA: TGTGCCAGCAGCGCATCCGGGACAGGTTCCGAAAAACTGTTTTTT. As protein: CASSASGTGSEKLFF.

This clone was detected once. V usage is TRBV10-3 and J usage is TRBJ2-7; D remains unclear. The CDR3 consists of 14 residues. V lost 4 bases and J lost 2, with 12 bases in between. CDR1 and CDR2 (germline): ENHRY, SYGVKD. This CDR3 is CAISVGGETYEQYF. The CDR3 DNA reads TGTGCCATCAGTGTTGGCGGAGAAACCTACGAGCAGTACTTC.

This clone was seen more than once but under ten times. V and J are TRBV30 and TRBJ2-2, with 11 bases aligning to TRBD2. After removal of 4 bases from V and 6 bases from J, the junction contained 4 bases not matched to a gene. Germline assignment: CDR1 GTSNPN and CDR2 SVGIG (reference sequence). The CDR3 is made up of 14 amino acids. CDR3 amino acids: CAWTHSGRAGELFF. The CDR3 DNA is TGTGCCTGGACGCATAGCGGGAGGGCCGGGGAGCTGTTTTTT.

J is TRBJ2-1 and V is TRBV10-2; 14 bases are a match to TRBD2. The junction had 0 bases not matched to a gene; V was cut back by 2 bases and J by 6 bases. Germline assignment: CDR1 WSHSY and CDR2 SAAADI. This CDR3 is built from 15 residues. The DNA of the CDR3 is TGCGCCAGCAGTGAGGGACTAGCGGGAGGCAATGAGCAGTTCTTC. Amino acid sequence: CASSEGLAGGNEQFF.

The chain links TRBV27 to TRBJ2-5, with TRBD2 matching 7 bases. Germline V gene lookup returns CDR1 MNHEY and CDR2 SMNVEV (reference sequence). J lost 5 bases, V lost 7 bases, and 1 base had no gene match. The CDR3 extends over 11 amino acids. The CDR3 DNA follows: TGTGCCAGCAAGGGAGGGGAGACCCAGTACTTC. It translates to CASKGGETQYF.

V and J are TRBV27 and TRBJ2-1; D not resolved. CDR3 length: 12 amino acids. Deletions cut 4 bases from V and 8 bases from J, with 9 bases between. In germline, CDR1 is MNHEY, CDR2 SMNVEV (reference sequence). CDR3 amino acids: CASSSPPDEQFF. CDR3 bases: TGTGCCAGCAGTTCCCCCCCGGATGAGCAGTTCTTC.

This clone was counted once. The CDR3 reads CSARDIYGYTF. The DNA of the CDR3 is TGCAGCGCGAGGGACATCTATGGCTACACCTTC. This rearrangement joins TRBV29-1 to TRBJ1-2; the D gene is possibly TRBD1 (6 bases). V shed 7 bases and J shed 4 bases, with 10 bases lying between them. CDR1 and CDR2 (germline): SQVTM, ANQGSEA. The CDR3 is made up of 11 amino acids.

The V and J genes are TRBV5-8 and TRBJ2-7; tentative D call: TRBD2 (6 bases). With 4 bases removed from V and 7 bases from J, the gap between germline ends came to 9 bases. Looked up from germline, CDR1 is SGHTS and CDR2 is YDEGEE. The CDR3 extends over 11 amino acids. The CDR3 is CASSPRGEQYF. CDR3 nucleotide sequence: TGTGCCAGCAGCCCCCGGGGGGAGCAGTACTTC.

J is TRBJ2-7 and V is TRBV12-5, with 8 bases lining up with TRBD1. V lost 2 bases and J lost 4; bases outside the gene matches: 10. Germline values: CDR1 LGHNT, CDR2 FRNRAP. The CDR3 is 16 residues long. CDR3 sequence reads: CASGLLPGTGSYEQYF. The CDR3 nucleotides are TGTGCTAGTGGTTTGTTGCCCGGGACAGGTTCGTACGAGCAGTACTTC.

This chain joins TRBV18 and TRBJ2-1; weak D call: TRBD2 (5 bases). This CDR3 has 16 residues. Per the germline V gene, CDR1 is KGHSH and CDR2 is LQKENI. Trimming stripped 4 bases from V and 0 bases from J, with 13 bases between. CDR3 DNA: TGTGCCAGCTCACTGGGCGGGCCGAGCTCCTACAATGAGCAGTTCTTC. It encodes CASSLGGPSSYNEQFF.

The CDR3 reads CASSLGVMGRTEAFF. In DNA, the CDR3 is TGTGCCAGCAGCTTAGGGGTCATGGGGCGGACTGAAGCTTTCTTT. The chain couples TRBV7-2 to TRBJ1-1; TRBD1 might be the D (5 bases). Germline CDR1 reads SGHTA; CDR2 reads FQGNSA. The CDR3 length is 15 residues. V dropped 1 base and J dropped 5 bases, with 14 bases sitting between them.

V and J are TRBV14 and TRBJ2-1, with D tentatively TRBD1 (5 bases). Germline assignment: CDR1 SGHDN and CDR2 FVKESK. The CDR3 has 13 amino acids. V lost 1 base and J 10 bases, leaving 11 bases between the germline ends. The CDR3 spells CASSQGTTGEQFF. CDR3 DNA sequence: TGTGCCAGCAGCCAAGGTACTACAGGAGAGCAGTTCTTC.